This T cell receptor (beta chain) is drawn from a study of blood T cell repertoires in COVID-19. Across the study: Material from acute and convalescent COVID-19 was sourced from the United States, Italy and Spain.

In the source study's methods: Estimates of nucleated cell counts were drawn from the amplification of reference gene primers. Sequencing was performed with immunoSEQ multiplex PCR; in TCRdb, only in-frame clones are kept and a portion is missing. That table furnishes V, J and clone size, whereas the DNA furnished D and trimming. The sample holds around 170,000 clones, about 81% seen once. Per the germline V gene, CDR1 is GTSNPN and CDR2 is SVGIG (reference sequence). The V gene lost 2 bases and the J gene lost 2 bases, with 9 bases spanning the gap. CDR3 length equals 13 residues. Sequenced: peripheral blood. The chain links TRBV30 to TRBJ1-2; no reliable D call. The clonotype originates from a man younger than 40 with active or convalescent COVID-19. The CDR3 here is CAWSFGGNYGYTF. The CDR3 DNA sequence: TGTGCCTGGAGTTTCGGAGGGAACTATGGCTACACCTTC. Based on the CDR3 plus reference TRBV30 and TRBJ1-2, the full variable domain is SQTIHQWPATLVQPVGSPLSLECTVEGTSNPNLYWYRQAAGRGLQLLFYSVGIGQISSEVPQNLSASRPQDRQFILSSKKLLLSDSGFYLCAWSFGGNYGYTFGSGTRLTVV.